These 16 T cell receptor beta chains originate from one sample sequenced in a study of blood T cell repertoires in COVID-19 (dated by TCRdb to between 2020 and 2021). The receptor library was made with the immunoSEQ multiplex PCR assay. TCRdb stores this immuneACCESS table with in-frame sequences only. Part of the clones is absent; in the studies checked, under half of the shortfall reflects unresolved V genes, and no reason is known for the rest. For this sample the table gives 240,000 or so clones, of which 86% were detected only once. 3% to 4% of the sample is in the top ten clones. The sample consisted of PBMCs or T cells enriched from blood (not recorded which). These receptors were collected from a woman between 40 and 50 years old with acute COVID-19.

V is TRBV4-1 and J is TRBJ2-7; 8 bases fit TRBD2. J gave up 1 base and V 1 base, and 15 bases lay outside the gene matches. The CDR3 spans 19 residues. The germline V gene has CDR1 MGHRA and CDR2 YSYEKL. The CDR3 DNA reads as TGCGCCAGCAGCCAAGGCGTCCTGTTGAGCGGGAGAACGTCCTACGAGCAGTACTTC. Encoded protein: CASSQGVLLSGRTSYEQYF.

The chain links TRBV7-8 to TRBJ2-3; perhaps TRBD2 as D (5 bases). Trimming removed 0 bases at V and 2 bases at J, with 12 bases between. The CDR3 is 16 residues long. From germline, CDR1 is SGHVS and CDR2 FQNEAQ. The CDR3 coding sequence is TGTGCCAGCAGCTTAGCGACGGGATTACCCACAGATACGCAGTATTTT. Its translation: CASSLATGLPTDTQYF.

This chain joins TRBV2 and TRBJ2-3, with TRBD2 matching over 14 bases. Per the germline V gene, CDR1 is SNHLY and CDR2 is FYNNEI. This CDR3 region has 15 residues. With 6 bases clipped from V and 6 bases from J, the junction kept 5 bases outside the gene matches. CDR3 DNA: TGTGCCAGCAGCAGACTAGCGGGAGGGCGGGATACGCAGTATTTT. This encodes CASSRLAGGRDTQYF.

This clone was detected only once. The CDR3 spells CSVEDGTGGNTIYF. The CDR3 DNA reads as TGCAGCGTTGAAGACGGTACCGGGGGAAACACCATATATTTT. The chain uses TRBV29-1 and TRBJ1-3; D uncertain. Germline values: CDR1 SQVTM, CDR2 ANQGSEA. Trimming removed 0 bases at V and 4 bases at J, with 10 bases between. The CDR3 spans 14 residues.

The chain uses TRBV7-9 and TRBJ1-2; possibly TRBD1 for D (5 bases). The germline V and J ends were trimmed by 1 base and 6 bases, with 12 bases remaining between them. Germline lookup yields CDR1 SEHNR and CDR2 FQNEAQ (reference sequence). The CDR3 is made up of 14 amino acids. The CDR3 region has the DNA TGTGCCAGCAGCTTAGGAGCGGGGGTCCATGGCTACACCTTC. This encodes CASSLGAGVHGYTF. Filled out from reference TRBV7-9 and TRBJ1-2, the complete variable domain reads DTGVSQNPRHKITKRGQNVTFRCDPISEHNRLYWYRQTLGQGPEFLTYFQNEAQLEKSRLLSDRFSAERPKGSFSTLEIQRTEQGDSAMYLCASSLGAGVHGYTFGSGTRLTVV.

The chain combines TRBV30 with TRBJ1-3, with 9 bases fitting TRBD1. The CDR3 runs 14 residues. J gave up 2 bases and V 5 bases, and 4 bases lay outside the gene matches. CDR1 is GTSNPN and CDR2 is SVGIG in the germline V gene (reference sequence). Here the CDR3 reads CAWATGGAGNTIYF. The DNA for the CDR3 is TGTGCCTGGGCAACAGGGGGCGCTGGAAACACCATATATTTT.

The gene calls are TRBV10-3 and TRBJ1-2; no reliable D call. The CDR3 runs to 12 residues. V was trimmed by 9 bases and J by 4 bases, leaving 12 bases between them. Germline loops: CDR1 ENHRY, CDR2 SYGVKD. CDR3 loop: CAIFDYAYGYTF. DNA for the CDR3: TGTGCCATTTTTGACTACGCCTATGGCTACACCTTC.

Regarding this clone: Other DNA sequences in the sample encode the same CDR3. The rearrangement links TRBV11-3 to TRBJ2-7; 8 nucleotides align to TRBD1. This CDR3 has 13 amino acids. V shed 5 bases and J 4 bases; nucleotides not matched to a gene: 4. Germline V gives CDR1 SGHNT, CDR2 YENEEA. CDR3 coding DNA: TGTGCCAGCAGCCTGGACAGGGCTTACGAGCAGTACTTC. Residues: CASSLDRAYEQYF.

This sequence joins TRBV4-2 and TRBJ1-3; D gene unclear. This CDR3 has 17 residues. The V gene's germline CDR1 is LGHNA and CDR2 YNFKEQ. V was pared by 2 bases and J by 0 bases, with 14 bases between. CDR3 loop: CASSQQADRSSGNTIYF. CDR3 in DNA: TGTGCCAGCAGCCAACAAGCCGACCGGAGCTCTGGAAACACCATATATTTT.

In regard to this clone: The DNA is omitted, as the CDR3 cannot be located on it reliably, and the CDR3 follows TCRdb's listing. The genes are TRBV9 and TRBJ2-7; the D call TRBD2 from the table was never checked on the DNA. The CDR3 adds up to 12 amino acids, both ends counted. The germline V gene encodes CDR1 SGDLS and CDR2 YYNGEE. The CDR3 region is CASSVGSGAMYF.

The CDR3 reads CASSFDSYNEQFF. DNA for the CDR3: TGTGCCAGCAGCTTCGACAGTTACAATGAGCAGTTCTTC. The gene calls are TRBV7-2 and TRBJ2-1; TRBD1 is a possible D gene (5 bases). Germline CDR1 reads SGHTA; CDR2 reads FQGNSA. The length of the CDR3 is 13 residues. V was shortened by 3 bases and J by 4 bases, with 7 bases between the two germline ends. Using reference TRBV7-2 and TRBJ2-1 for the parts outside the CDR3, the full variable domain is GAGVSQSPSNKVTEKGKDVELRCDPISGHTALYWYRQSLGQGLEFLIYFQGNSAPDKSGLPSDRFSAERTGGSVSTLTIQRTQQEDSAVYLCASSFDSYNEQFFGPGTRLTVL.

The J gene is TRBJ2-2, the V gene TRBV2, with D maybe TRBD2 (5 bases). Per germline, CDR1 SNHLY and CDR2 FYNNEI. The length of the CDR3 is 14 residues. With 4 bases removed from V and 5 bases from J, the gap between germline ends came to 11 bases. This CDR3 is CASSALAVTGELFF. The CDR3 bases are TGTGCCAGCAGTGCCCTAGCAGTAACCGGGGAGCTGTTTTTT.

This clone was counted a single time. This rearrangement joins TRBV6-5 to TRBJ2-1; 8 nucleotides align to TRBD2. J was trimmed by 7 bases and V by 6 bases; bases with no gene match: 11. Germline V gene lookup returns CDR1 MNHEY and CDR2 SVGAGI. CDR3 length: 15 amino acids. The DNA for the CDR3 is TGTGCCAGCAGGTCCGAGCGGGAGACCATAAATGAGCAGTTCTTC. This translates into CASRSERETINEQFF.

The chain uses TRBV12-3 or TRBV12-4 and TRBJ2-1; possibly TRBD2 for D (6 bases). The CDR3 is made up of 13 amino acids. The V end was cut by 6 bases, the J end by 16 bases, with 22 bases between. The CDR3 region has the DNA TGTGCCAGCAGCCGAGGACTAAACAATGATCCATTCTTC. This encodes CASSRGLNNDPFF.

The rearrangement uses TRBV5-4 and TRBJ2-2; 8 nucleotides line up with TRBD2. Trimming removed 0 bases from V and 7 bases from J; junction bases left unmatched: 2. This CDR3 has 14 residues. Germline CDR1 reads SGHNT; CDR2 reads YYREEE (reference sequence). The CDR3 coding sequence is TGTGCCAGCAGCTTGGATACTAGCGGCGGGGAGCTGTTTTTT. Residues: CASSLDTSGGELFF.

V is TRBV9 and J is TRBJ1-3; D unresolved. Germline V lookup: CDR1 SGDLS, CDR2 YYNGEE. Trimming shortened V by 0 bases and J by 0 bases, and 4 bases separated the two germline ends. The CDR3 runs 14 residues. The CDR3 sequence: CASSVVSSGNTIYF. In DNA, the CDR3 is TGTGCCAGCAGCGTAGTATCCTCTGGAAACACCATATATTTT.